Presented here are 16 T cell receptor beta chains from one specimen sequenced in a study of spatial heterogeneity in lung cancer. Described time point: sample taken at primary tumor resection. TCRs were sequenced from unsorted whole RNA of tumor, nontumor lung or PBMC. TCRdb fed the 5' RACE reads into MiXCR, producing one record per CDR3 protein. The sample holds about 20,000 distinct CDR3 sequences; under 20% are singletons and the top ten take around 15%. Sequenced here: PBMCs, sampled at surgery. Receptors were obtained from a male donor with early-stage non-small cell lung cancer.

V is TRBV12-3 or TRBV12-4 and J is TRBJ1-6; TRBD1 matches 8 bases. Trimming cost V 6 bases and J 7 bases; bases outside gene matches: 8. The CDR3 runs 15 residues. In nucleotides, the CDR3 is TGTGCCAGCAGCGGACAGGGTTCGATGAATTCACCCCTCCACTTT. Amino acids: CASSGQGSMNSPLHF.

This clonotype was observed many times. V and J are TRBV10-3 and TRBJ2-3; D not resolved. The CDR3 is 12 residues long. Germline CDR1 is ENHRY and CDR2 is SYGVKD. Between the trimmed V and J ends, which lost 8 bases and 2 bases, there was a span of 8 bases. The CDR3 region is CAIGNNTDTQYF. Written as DNA, the CDR3 is TGTGCCATCGGGAACAACACAGATACGCAGTATTTT.

The V gene is TRBV2, the J gene TRBJ1-1; 7 positions agree with TRBD1. Germline V gene data show CDR1 as SNHLY and CDR2 as FYNNEI. The CDR3 runs 13 residues. The V gene end was trimmed by 8 bases and the J gene end by 0 bases; junction bases not matched to a gene: 3. CDR3: CASQQGMNTEAFF. The DNA of the CDR3 is TGTGCCAGCCAACAGGGGATGAACACTGAAGCTTTCTTT.

Judged by abundance, this clonotype is medium-sized. The rearrangement uses TRBV7-8 and TRBJ1-5, with TRBD1 matching over 7 bases. The germline V gene has CDR1 SGHVS and CDR2 FQNEAQ. The CDR3 length is 18 residues. The trim removed 5 bases at V and 0 bases at J, leaving 13 bases unmatched. CDR3 in DNA: TGTGCCAGCAGCAAGGGACAGATTATAGGGTATAGCAATCAGCCCCAGCATTTT. Its translation: CASSKGQIIGYSNQPQHF.

The chain recombines TRBV5-4 with TRBJ2-3; D unresolved. V gave up 1 base and J gave up 5 bases, with 8 bases separating them. Germline V lookup: CDR1 SGHNT, CDR2 YYREEE (reference sequence). This CDR3 comprises 13 residues. The CDR3 region is CASSLQERDTQYF. The CDR3 DNA is TGTGCCAGCAGCTTGCAGGAGAGAGATACGCAGTATTTT.

In regard to this clonotype: Relative to the germline gene, one junction end is altered; a read error may explain this. V gene TRBV6-5 combines with J gene TRBJ1-6; D perhaps matches TRBD1 (5 bases). The germline CDR1 and CDR2 sequences are MNHEY and SVGAGI. The CDR3 runs to 20 residues. The CDR3 DNA reads as TGTGCCAGCACCTACCTGCGGCAGGGTTCCTTCTTAGTAGGAAACTCACCCCTCCATTTT. Residues: CASTYLRQGSFLVGNSPLHF.

V gene TRBV19 combines with J gene TRBJ1-5; tentative D call: TRBD1 (6 bases). Germline V gene sequence: CDR1 LNHDA, CDR2 SQIVND (reference sequence). With 7 bases removed from V and 1 base from J, the gap between germline ends came to 17 bases. This CDR3 comprises 16 residues. In DNA, the CDR3 is TGTGCCAGTATCGCTACAGGGTTTTTGAGCAATCAGCCCCAGCATTTT. Amino acid sequence: CASIATGFLSNQPQHF.

This clonotype was counted a single time. The genes are TRBV7-2 and TRBJ1-1, with 7 bases identical to TRBD1. With 7 bases clipped from V and 0 bases from J, the junction kept 11 bases outside the gene matches. CDR1 is SGHTA, CDR2 FQGNSA, per germline. CDR3 size: 16 residues. CDR3 DNA: TGTGCCAGCACCTTCTTTGTGGGACAGTTGAACACTGAAGCTTTCTTT. Its protein product is CASTFFVGQLNTEAFF.

J is TRBJ2-3 and V is TRBV11-2, with D hard to call. CDR1 and CDR2 (germline): SGHAT, FQNNGV. This CDR3 is built from 13 residues. Deletions cut 0 bases from V and 15 bases from J, with 16 bases between. Here the CDR3 DNA reads TGTGCCAGCAGCTTAGATGTAGGGAAACTCGGCTATTTT. Its translation: CASSLDVGKLGYF. The whole variable domain, filled in from reference TRBV11-2 and TRBJ2-3, reads EAGVAQSPRYKIIEKRQSVAFWCNPISGHATLYWYQQILGQGPKLLIQFQNNGVVDDSQLPKDRFSAERLKGVDSTLKIQPAKLEDSAVYLCASSLDVGKLGYFGPGTRLTVL.

With regard to this clonotype: At one boundary the junction diverges from the germline segment, which might be a read error. This chain links TRBV7-8 with TRBJ1-3, with a tentative D call TRBD1 (5 bases). The CDR3 sequence is 17 residues long. The germline CDR1 and CDR2 sequences are SGHVS and FQNEAQ. CDR3 protein: CASSLGGARFSENTIYF. In nucleotides, the CDR3 is TGTGCCAGCAGCTTAGGAGGGGCCAGATTCTCTGAAAACACCATATATTTT.

V and J are TRBV13 and TRBJ2-3; possibly TRBD1 for D (6 bases). Germline CDR1 PRHDT, CDR2 FYEKMQ (reference sequence). The CDR3 is made up of 12 amino acids. V gave up 5 bases and J gave up 6 bases, with 9 bases separating them. CDR3 sequence: CASSSTGDTQYF. The CDR3 DNA reads TGTGCCAGCAGCAGTACAGGGGATACGCAGTATTTT.

The V gene is TRBV9, the J gene TRBJ2-3; D unclear. Germline CDR1 and CDR2: SGDLS and YYNGEE. The CDR3 has 14 amino acids. The V gene lost 0 bases and the J gene lost 0 bases, with 5 bases spanning the gap. The CDR3 nucleotides are TGTGCCAGCAGCGTAGTCCCCAGCACAGATACGCAGTATTTT. Translating it yields CASSVVPSTDTQYF.

The chain links TRBV20-1 to TRBJ1-2, with D maybe TRBD1 (5 bases). The V and J ends lost 2 bases and 0 bases respectively, with 10 bases between them. The CDR3 has 14 amino acids. From germline, CDR1 is DFQATT and CDR2 SNEGSKA (reference sequence). The CDR3 sequence: CSARLGLTNYGYTF. Written as DNA, the CDR3 is TGCAGTGCTAGATTGGGGCTCACTAACTATGGCTACACCTTC.

This rearrangement joins TRBV3-1 to TRBJ2-5, with unresolved D. CDR1 LGHDT and CDR2 YNNKEL come from the germline V gene (reference sequence). The length of the CDR3 is 18 residues. Trimming took off 1 base at V and 3 bases at J, with 21 bases between the two ends. This chain's CDR3 is CASSQVGALRSVKETQYF. The CDR3 DNA is TGTGCCAGCAGCCAAGTTGGTGCCCTGCGATCGGTTAAAGAGACCCAGTACTTC.

This clonotype was observed a few times. The chain has TRBV5-1 and TRBJ2-1, with 11 bases lining up with TRBD2. Germline V gives CDR1 SGHRS, CDR2 YFSETQ. The CDR3 contains 14 residues. The V and J ends lost 2 bases and 7 bases, in that order; junction bases with no gene match: 2. CDR3 sequence (DNA): TGCGCCAGCAGCTTTAGCGGGGGGGCGAATGAGCAGTTCTTC. It codes for CASSFSGGANEQFF.

This clonotype was seen ten or more times. The genes are TRBV19 and TRBJ2-1; D ambiguous. Germline V gene lookup returns CDR1 LNHDA and CDR2 SQIVND (reference sequence). This CDR3 contains 14 residues. V dropped 4 bases and J dropped 8 bases, with 15 bases sitting between them. The CDR3 DNA reads as TGTGCCAGTAGTAATCCGGCCTTCCGCGATGAGCAGTTCTTC. It encodes CASSNPAFRDEQFF.